This T cell receptor beta chain comes out of a study of blood T cell repertoires in COVID-19. Study overall: Donors in the United States, Italy and Spain gave samples during acute or convalescent COVID-19. In each case, the material was cDNA or gDNA derived from T cells, B-cell-depleted T cells, or PBMCs.

In the authors' workflow: Researchers report that nucleated cell counts were estimated from reference gene primer amplification. Profiled with immunoSEQ multiplex PCR; TCRdb holds only in-frame clones, not every one. Clonal size and the V and J genes are those of that table, whereas D and trimming came from the DNA. The sample shows tens of thousands of clones, about 90% of them seen only once. This clonotype originated in an elderly woman in a cohort sampled during active or convalescent COVID-19. Specimen: peripheral blood.

DNA of the CDR3: TGTGCCAGTAGTATAAATGAGGGCGACACTGAAGCTTTCTTT. Residues: CASSINEGDTEAFF. This chain links TRBV19 with TRBJ1-1; D call uncertain. Germline V lookup: CDR1 LNHDA, CDR2 SQIVND (reference sequence). CDR3 length: 14 residues. V gave up 2 bases and J gave up 3 bases, with 10 bases separating them.